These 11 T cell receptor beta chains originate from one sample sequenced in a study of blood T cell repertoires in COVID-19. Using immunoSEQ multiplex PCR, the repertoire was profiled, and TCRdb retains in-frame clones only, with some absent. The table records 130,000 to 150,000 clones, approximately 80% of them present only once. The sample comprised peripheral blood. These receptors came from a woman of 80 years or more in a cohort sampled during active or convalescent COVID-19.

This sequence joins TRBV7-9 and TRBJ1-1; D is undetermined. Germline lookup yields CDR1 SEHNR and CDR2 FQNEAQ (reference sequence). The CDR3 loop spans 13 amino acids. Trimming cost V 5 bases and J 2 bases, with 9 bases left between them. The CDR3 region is CASSVNSNTEAFF. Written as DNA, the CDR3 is TGTGCCAGCAGCGTCAACAGTAACACTGAAGCTTTCTTT.

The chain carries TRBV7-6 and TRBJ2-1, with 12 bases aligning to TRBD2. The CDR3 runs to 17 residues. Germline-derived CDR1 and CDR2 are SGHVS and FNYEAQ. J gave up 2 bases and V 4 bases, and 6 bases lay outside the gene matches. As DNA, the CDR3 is TGTGCCAGCAGCTATCTAGCGGGGGGGCATCCCTACAATGAGCAGTTCTTC. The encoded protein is CASSYLAGGHPYNEQFF.

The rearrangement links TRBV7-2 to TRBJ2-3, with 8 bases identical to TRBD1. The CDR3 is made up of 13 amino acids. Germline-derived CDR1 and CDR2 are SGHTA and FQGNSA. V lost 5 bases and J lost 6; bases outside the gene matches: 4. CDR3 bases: TGTGCCAGCAGCACCGGACAGGGCGATACGCAGTATTTT. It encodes CASSTGQGDTQYF.

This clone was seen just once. The CDR3 region is CASSKTRTDYGYTF. CDR3 nucleotides: TGTGCCAGCAGCAAGACCCGGACAGACTATGGCTACACCTTC. This chain links TRBV7-3 with TRBJ1-2, with D possibly being TRBD1 (6 bases). The germline V gene has CDR1 SGHTA and CDR2 FQGTGA. The ends were cut back, 5 bases at V and 3 bases at J, with 13 bases in the middle. The CDR3 has 14 amino acids. Looking up the rest from reference TRBV7-3 and TRBJ1-2 gives the full variable domain: GAGVSQTPSNKVTEKGKYVELRCDPISGHTALYWYRQSLGQGPEFLIYFQGTGAADDSGLPNDRFFAVRPEGSVSTLKIQRTERGDSAVYLCASSKTRTDYGYTFGSGTRLTVV.

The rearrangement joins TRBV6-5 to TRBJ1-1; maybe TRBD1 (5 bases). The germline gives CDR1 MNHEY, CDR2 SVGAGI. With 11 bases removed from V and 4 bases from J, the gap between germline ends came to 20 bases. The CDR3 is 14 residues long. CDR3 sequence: CAVASRVFGTEAFF. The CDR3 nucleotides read TGTGCCGTCGCCTCCAGGGTTTTCGGCACTGAAGCTTTCTTT.

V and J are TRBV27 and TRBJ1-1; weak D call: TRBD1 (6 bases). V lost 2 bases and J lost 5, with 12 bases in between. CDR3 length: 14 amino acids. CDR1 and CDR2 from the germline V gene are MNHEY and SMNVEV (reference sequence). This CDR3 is CASSLQGRWTEAFF. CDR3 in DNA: TGTGCCAGCAGTTTACAGGGGCGGTGGACTGAAGCTTTCTTT.

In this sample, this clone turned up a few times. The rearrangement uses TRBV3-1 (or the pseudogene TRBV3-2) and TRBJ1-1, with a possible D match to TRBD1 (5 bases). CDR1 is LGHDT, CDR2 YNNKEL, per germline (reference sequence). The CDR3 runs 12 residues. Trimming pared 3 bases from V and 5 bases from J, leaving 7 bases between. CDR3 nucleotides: TGTGCCAGCAGCCACGGGGGTACTGAAGCTTTCTTT. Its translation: CASSHGGTEAFF.

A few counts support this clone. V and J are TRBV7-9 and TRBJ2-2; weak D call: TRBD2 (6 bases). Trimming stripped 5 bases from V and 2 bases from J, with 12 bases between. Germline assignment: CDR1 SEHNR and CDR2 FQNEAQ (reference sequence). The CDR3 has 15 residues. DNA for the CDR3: TGTGCCAGCAGCGCACAGACTAGTAACACCGGGGAGCTGTTTTTT. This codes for CASSAQTSNTGELFF.

The CDR3 loop is CASSYSRPLAGTTDTQYF. In nucleotides, the CDR3 is TGTGCCAGCAGTTACTCGAGACCACTAGCGGGGACCACAGATACGCAGTATTTT. The genes are TRBV6-2 or TRBV6-3 and TRBJ2-3; 10 bases match TRBD2. V gave up 0 bases and J gave up 2 bases; unmatched junction bases: 8. The CDR3 is made up of 18 amino acids. Germline values: CDR1 MNHEY, CDR2 SVGEGT.

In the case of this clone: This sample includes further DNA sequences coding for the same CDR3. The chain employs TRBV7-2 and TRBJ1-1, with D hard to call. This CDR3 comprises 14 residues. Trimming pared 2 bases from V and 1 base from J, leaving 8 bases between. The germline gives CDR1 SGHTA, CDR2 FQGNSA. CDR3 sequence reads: CASSLRSGNTEAFF. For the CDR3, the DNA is TGTGCCAGCAGCTTACGATCAGGGAACACTGAAGCTTTCTTT.

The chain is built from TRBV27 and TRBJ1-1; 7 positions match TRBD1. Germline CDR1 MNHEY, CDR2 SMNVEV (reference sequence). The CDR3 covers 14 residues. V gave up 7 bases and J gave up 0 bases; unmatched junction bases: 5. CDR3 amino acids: CASNQDRMNTEAFF. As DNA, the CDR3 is TGTGCCAGCAACCAGGACAGGATGAACACTGAAGCTTTCTTT.